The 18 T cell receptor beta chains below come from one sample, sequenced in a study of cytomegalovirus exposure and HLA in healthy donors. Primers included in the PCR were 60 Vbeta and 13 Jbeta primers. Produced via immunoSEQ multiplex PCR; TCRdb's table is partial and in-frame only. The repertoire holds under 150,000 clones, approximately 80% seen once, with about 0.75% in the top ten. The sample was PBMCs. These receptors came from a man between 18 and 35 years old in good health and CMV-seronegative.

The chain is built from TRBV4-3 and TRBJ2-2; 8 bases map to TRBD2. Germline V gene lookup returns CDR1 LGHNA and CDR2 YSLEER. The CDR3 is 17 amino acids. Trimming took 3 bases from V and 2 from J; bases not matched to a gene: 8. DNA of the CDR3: TGCGCCAGCAGCCACTTTGGGACTAGTCCCAACACCGGGGAGCTGTTTTTT. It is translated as CASSHFGTSPNTGELFF.

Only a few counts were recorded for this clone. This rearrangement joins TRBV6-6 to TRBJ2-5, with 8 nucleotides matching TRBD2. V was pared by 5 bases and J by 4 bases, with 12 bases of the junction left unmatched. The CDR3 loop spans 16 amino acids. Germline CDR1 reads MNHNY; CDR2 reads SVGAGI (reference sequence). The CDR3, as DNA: TGTGCCAGCAGTCAACCAATCCCGGGACTAGTAGAGACCCAGTACTTC. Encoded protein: CASSQPIPGLVETQYF.

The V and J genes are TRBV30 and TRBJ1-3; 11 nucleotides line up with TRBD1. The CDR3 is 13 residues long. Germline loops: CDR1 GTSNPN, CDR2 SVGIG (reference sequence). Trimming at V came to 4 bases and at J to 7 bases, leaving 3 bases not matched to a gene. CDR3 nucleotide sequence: TGTGCCTGGACTCGGGACAGGGGGAACACCATATATTTT. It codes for CAWTRDRGNTIYF. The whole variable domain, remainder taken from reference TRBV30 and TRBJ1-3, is SQTIHQWPATLVQPVGSPLSLECTVEGTSNPNLYWYRQAAGRGLQLLFYSVGIGQISSEVPQNLSASRPQDRQFILSSKKLLLSDSGFYLCAWTRDRGNTIYFGEGSWLTVV.

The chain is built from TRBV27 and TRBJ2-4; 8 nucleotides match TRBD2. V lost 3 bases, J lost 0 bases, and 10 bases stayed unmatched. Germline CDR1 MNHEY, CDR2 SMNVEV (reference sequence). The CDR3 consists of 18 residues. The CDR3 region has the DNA TGTGCCAGCAGTTTCACGGCGGGGGGCATACTAGCCAAAAACATTCAGTACTTC. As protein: CASSFTAGGILAKNIQYF.

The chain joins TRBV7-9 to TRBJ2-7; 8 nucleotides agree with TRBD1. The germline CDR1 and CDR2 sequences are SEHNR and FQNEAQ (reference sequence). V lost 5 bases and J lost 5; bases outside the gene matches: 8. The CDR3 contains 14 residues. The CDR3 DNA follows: TGTGCCAGCAGCCCTGCGGACAGGGACCACGAGCAGTACTTC. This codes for CASSPADRDHEQYF.

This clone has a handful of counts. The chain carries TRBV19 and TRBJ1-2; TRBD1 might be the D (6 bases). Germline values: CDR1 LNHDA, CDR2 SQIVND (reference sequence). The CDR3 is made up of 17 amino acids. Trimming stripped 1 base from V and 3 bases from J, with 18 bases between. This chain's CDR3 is CASSIGEGQPFDYGYTF. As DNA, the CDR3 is TGTGCCAGTAGTATAGGAGAAGGACAGCCTTTTGACTATGGCTACACCTTC.

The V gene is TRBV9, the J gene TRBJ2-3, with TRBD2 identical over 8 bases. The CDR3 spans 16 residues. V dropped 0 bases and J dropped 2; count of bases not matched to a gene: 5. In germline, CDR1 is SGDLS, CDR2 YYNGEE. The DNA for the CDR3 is TGTGCCAGCAGCGTAGTGGACGGGGGGGACACAGATACGCAGTATTTT. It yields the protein CASSVVDGGDTDTQYF.

DNA of the CDR3: TGTGCCAGCAGCATGACCAGATCACTAGCCCTTGACAATGAGCAGTTCTTC. This sequence encodes CASSMTRSLALDNEQFF. The chain couples TRBV21-1 to TRBJ2-1; the table's TRBD2 call for D was not verified on the DNA. TRBV21-1 is a listed pseudogene. The CDR3 is made up of 17 amino acids.

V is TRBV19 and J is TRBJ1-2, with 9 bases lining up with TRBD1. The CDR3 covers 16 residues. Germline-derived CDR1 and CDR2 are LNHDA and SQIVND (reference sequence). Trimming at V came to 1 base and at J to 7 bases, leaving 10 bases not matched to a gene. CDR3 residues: CASSIGGTGTATGYTF. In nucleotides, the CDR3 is TGTGCCAGTAGTATAGGGGGGACAGGGACAGCGACTGGCTACACCTTC.

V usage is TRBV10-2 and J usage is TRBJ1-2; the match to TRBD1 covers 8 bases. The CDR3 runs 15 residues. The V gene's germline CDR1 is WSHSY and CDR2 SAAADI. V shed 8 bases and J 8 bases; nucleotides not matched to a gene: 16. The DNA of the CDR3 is TGCGCCAGCGGCCCTACGGACAGGGCGGCGGAGGGCTACACCTTC. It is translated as CASGPTDRAAEGYTF.

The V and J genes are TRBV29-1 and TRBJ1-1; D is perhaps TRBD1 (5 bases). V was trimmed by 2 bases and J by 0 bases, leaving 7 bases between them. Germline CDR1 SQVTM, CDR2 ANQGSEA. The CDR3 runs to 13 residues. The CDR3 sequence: CSVERQMNTEAFF. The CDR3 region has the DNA TGCAGCGTTGAAAGACAGATGAACACTGAAGCTTTCTTT.

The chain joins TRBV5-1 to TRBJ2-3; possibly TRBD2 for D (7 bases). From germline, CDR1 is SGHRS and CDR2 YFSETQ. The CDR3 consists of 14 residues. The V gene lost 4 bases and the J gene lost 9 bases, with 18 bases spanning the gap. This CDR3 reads CASSVGGGRGTQYF. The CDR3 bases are TGCGCCAGCAGCGTAGGGGGGGGTCGAGGGACGCAGTATTTT. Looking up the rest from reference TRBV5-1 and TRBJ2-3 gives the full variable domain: KAGVTQTPRYLIKTRGQQVTLSCSPISGHRSVSWYQQTPGQGLQFLFEYFSETQRNKGNFPGRFSGRQFSNSRSEMNVSTLELGDSALYLCASSVGGGRGTQYFGPGTRLTVL.

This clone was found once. The CDR3 reads CASREAATDTQYF. For the CDR3, the DNA is TGTGCCAGCAGAGAAGCTGCTACAGATACGCAGTATTTT. The chain is built from TRBV6-5 and TRBJ2-3; D is undetermined. The CDR3 covers 13 residues. Trimming left V 6 bases short and J 3 bases short, with 10 bases between. CDR1 and CDR2 (germline): MNHEY, SVGAGI.

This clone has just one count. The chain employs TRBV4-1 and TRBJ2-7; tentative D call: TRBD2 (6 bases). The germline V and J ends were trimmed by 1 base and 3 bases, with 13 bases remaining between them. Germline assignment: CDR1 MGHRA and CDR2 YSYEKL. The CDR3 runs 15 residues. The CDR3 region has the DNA TGCGCCAGCAGCCAAGGGCTGGGAGGTTACTACGAGCAGTACTTC. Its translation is CASSQGLGGYYEQYF.

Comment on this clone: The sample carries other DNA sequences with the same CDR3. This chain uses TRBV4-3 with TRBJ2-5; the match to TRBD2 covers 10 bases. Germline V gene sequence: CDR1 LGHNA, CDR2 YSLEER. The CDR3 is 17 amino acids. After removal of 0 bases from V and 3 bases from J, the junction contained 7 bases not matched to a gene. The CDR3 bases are TGCGCCAGCAGCCAAGACTTCCGGGGACTAGCGAAAGAGACCCAGTACTTC. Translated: CASSQDFRGLAKETQYF.

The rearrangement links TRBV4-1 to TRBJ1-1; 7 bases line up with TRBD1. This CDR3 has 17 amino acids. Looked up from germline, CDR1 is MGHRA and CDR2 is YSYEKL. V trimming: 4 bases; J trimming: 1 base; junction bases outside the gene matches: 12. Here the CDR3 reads CASSLGQRILKNTEAFF. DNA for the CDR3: TGCGCCAGCAGCCTGGGACAGCGCATACTAAAGAACACTGAAGCTTTCTTT.

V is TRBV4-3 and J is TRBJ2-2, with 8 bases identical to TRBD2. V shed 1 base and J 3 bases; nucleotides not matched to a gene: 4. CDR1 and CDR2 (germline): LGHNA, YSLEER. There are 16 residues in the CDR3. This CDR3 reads CASSQGAGEHTGELFF. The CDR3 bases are TGCGCCAGCAGCCAAGGAGCGGGGGAACACACCGGGGAGCTGTTTTTT.

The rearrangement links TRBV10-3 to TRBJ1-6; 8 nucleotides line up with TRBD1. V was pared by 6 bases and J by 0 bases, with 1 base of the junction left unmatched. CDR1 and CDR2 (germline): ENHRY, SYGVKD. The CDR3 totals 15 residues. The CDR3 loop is CAISTGGSYNSPLHF. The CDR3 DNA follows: TGTGCCATCAGCACAGGGGGCTCCTATAATTCACCCCTCCACTTT.